This entry lists 29 T cell receptor beta chains sequenced from one sample in a study of cytomegalovirus exposure and HLA in healthy donors. The primer mix had 60 Vbeta and 13 Jbeta primers. TCRdb's table, derived via immunoSEQ multiplex PCR, lists solely in-frame clones and lacks some. The table lists more than 85,000 clones, 55% to 75% of them singletons. The sequenced sample was PBMCs. These receptors all come from a woman between 65 and 79 years old in good health and CMV-seropositive.

J is TRBJ2-3 and V is TRBV19, with D possibly TRBD1 on 5 matching bases. V was pared by 2 bases and J by 4 bases, with 7 bases between. CDR3 length: 13 amino acids. Germline CDR1 LNHDA, CDR2 SQIVND (reference sequence). CDR3 amino acids: CASSIWGADTQYF. CDR3 nucleotides: TGTGCCAGTAGTATATGGGGCGCAGATACGCAGTATTTT.

The rearrangement joins TRBV2 to TRBJ1-4; 9 nucleotides match TRBD1. From germline, CDR1 is SNHLY and CDR2 FYNNEI. The V segment lost 6 bases and the J segment 3 bases; nucleotides outside the gene matches: 5. The CDR3 spans 15 residues. CDR3 protein: CASRGTGLANEKLFF. In nucleotides, the CDR3 is TGTGCCAGCAGGGGGACAGGGCTGGCTAATGAAAAACTGTTTTTT.

V is TRBV7-2 and J is TRBJ1-2, with TRBD1 matching 8 bases. This CDR3 has 14 amino acids. The junction had 4 bases not matched to a gene; V was cut back by 6 bases and J by 1 base. CDR1 and CDR2 from the germline V gene are SGHTA and FQGNSA. In DNA, the CDR3 is TGTGCCAGCAGGACAGGACAGGGTAACTATGGCTACACCTTC. This encodes CASRTGQGNYGYTF. The full variable domain, its missing parts supplied by reference TRBV7-2 and TRBJ1-2, is GAGVSQSPSNKVTEKGKDVELRCDPISGHTALYWYRQSLGQGLEFLIYFQGNSAPDKSGLPSDRFSAERTGGSVSTLTIQRTQQEDSAVYLCASRTGQGNYGYTFGSGTRLTVV.

This sequence joins TRBV19 and TRBJ1-3; weak D call: TRBD1 (5 bases). Germline V gene data show CDR1 as LNHDA and CDR2 as SQIVND (reference sequence). V gave up 5 bases and J gave up 0 bases, with 14 bases separating them. The CDR3 spans 16 residues. CDR3 in amino acids: CASSLQGAISGNTIYF. CDR3 nucleotides: TGTGCCAGTAGTCTGCAAGGGGCGATCTCTGGAAACACCATATATTTT.

This clone was picked up a small number of times. The rearrangement uses TRBV10-3 and TRBJ2-7; TRBD2 matches at 10 bases. Unmatched junction bases numbered 3, after V lost 4 bases and J lost 0 bases. This CDR3 contains 15 residues. Germline CDR1 is ENHRY and CDR2 is SYGVKD. The CDR3 reads CAISGSGGGSYEQYF. The CDR3 bases are TGTGCCATCAGTGGGAGCGGGGGGGGCTCCTACGAGCAGTACTTC.

This sequence joins TRBV10-3 and TRBJ2-7; D might be TRBD2 (6 bases). In germline, CDR1 is ENHRY, CDR2 SYGVKD. The CDR3 length is 13 residues. Trimming pared 4 bases from V and 4 bases from J, leaving 11 bases between. The CDR3 sequence: CAISGRTTYEQYF. The CDR3 bases are TGTGCCATCAGTGGCCGGACTACTTACGAGCAGTACTTC.

The gene calls are TRBV4-1 and TRBJ2-3; D ambiguous. Germline CDR1 MGHRA, CDR2 YSYEKL. V lost 4 bases to trimming and J lost 0 bases, with 11 bases between them. This CDR3 comprises 15 residues. The CDR3 DNA is TGCGCCAGCAGCCCAAGTCCGGGTAGCACAGATACGCAGTATTTT. Amino acid sequence: CASSPSPGSTDTQYF.

The table lists this clone with a few counts. This rearrangement joins TRBV5-1 to TRBJ2-7; 10 positions agree with TRBD2. The CDR3 loop spans 13 amino acids. The V gene end was trimmed by 5 bases and the J gene end by 6 bases; junction bases not matched to a gene: 5. Looked up from germline, CDR1 is SGHRS and CDR2 is YFSETQ. DNA of the CDR3: TGCGCCAGCAGTCTTACTAGCGGGGCCGAGCAGTACTTC. Encoded protein: CASSLTSGAEQYF.

The chain has TRBV7-8 and TRBJ1-2; D gene unclear. This CDR3 is 13 amino acids long. The germline V gene has CDR1 SGHVS and CDR2 FQNEAQ. V was shortened by 4 bases and J by 0 bases, with 6 bases between the two germline ends. In DNA, the CDR3 is TGTGCCAGCAGCTCGAGGACTAACTATGGCTACACCTTC. Translated, it gives CASSSRTNYGYTF.

V is TRBV19 and J is TRBJ2-7; the D gene is possibly TRBD1 (6 bases). V shed 0 bases and J shed 1 base, with 13 bases lying between them. Germline CDR1 is LNHDA and CDR2 is SQIVND (reference sequence). This CDR3 is 16 amino acids long. In DNA form, the CDR3 reads TGTGCCAGTAGTATAGATCAGGGGCGCTTATCCTACGAGCAGTACTTC. Protein: CASSIDQGRLSYEQYF.

This chain connects TRBV5-6 to TRBJ2-2, with a weak D call TRBD2 (6 bases). The CDR3 is 15 residues long. The germline V and J ends were trimmed by 2 bases and 3 bases, with 11 bases remaining between them. The V gene's germline CDR1 is SGHDT and CDR2 YYEEEE. CDR3 in DNA: TGTGCCAGCAGCTTCACCGGGACTCACACCGGGGAGCTGTTTTTT. Its protein is CASSFTGTHTGELFF.

Comment on this clone: An end of the junction differs from the germline gene, which may be a read error. The chain has TRBV30 and TRBJ1-1; D is unresolved. The CDR3 covers 13 residues. The germline V gene encodes CDR1 GTSNPN and CDR2 SVGIG (reference sequence). CDR3 sequence reads: CAWSPEPNAEAFF. CDR3 bases: TGTGCCTGGAGCCCAGAACCGAACGCTGAAGCTTTCTTT.

This clone has just one count. The chain uses TRBV30 and TRBJ1-6; D not resolved. V was pared by 4 bases and J by 5 bases, with 9 bases between. The germline V gene encodes CDR1 GTSNPN and CDR2 SVGIG (reference sequence). The CDR3 consists of 13 residues. Here the CDR3 DNA reads TGTGCCTGGAACCTGGCAGATAATTCACCCCTCCACTTT. Translated, it gives CAWNLADNSPLHF.

This clone showed up just once. This chain connects TRBV6-5 to TRBJ2-7; 8 bases are shared with TRBD1. CDR1 is MNHEY and CDR2 is SVGAGI in the germline V gene. The CDR3 covers 14 residues. Trimming cost V 6 bases and J 4 bases; bases outside gene matches: 8. The CDR3 here is CASRSGQGAYEQYF. The CDR3 DNA sequence: TGTGCCAGCAGATCCGGCCAGGGGGCTTACGAGCAGTACTTC.

This clone was counted a few times. This chain uses TRBV5-1 with TRBJ1-1; TRBD1 is a possible D gene (5 bases). Germline V CDR1 and CDR2: SGHRS, YFSETQ. The CDR3 contains 14 residues. Trimming shortened V by 0 bases and J by 5 bases, and 11 bases separated the two germline ends. CDR3: CASSLVQGQTEAFF. As DNA, the CDR3 is TGCGCCAGCAGCTTGGTGCAGGGTCAGACTGAAGCTTTCTTT.

The rearrangement joins TRBV19 to TRBJ1-2; TRBD1 matches 9 bases. CDR1 is LNHDA, CDR2 SQIVND, per germline (reference sequence). Trimming at V came to 6 bases and at J to 7 bases, leaving 6 bases not matched to a gene. The CDR3 has 13 residues. The chain's CDR3 is CASRTNRGPGYTF. CDR3 DNA: TGTGCCAGTAGGACAAACAGGGGGCCTGGCTACACCTTC.

V gene TRBV5-6 combines with J gene TRBJ2-3; weak D call: TRBD1 (6 bases). V dropped 4 bases and J dropped 4 bases, with 25 bases sitting between them. CDR1 and CDR2 (germline): SGHDT, YYEEEE. The length of the CDR3 is 18 residues. CDR3 in DNA: TGTGCCAGCAGCAAACCTCTGGGACACCCCGAGCGGTCAGATACGCAGTATTTT. Its protein is CASSKPLGHPERSDTQYF.

The chain has TRBV19 and TRBJ2-5, with a weak D call TRBD2 (5 bases). V lost 6 bases, J lost 4 bases, and 6 bases lay in between. The CDR3 is 11 amino acids. The germline CDR1 and CDR2 sequences are LNHDA and SQIVND (reference sequence). Here the CDR3 DNA reads TGTGCCAGTAGCGAGGGAGAGACCCAGTACTTC. It translates to CASSEGETQYF.

The gene calls are TRBV5-1 and TRBJ2-5; TRBD2 is a possible D gene (7 bases). The CDR3 consists of 14 residues. V was clipped by 5 bases and J by 5 bases, with 16 bases between them. Germline V gives CDR1 SGHRS, CDR2 YFSETQ. DNA of the CDR3: TGCGCCAGCAGTAGGGGGGGTACTCAGGAGACCCAGTACTTC. Translation gives CASSRGGTQETQYF.

This chain joins TRBV27 and TRBJ1-4; TRBD1 aligns across 9 bases. The CDR3 runs to 13 residues. Looked up from germline, CDR1 is MNHEY and CDR2 is SMNVEV (reference sequence). J was trimmed by 8 bases and V by 6 bases; bases with no gene match: 4. The CDR3 bases are TGTGCCAGCAGGGGGACAGGGCGAGAAAAACTGTTTTTT. It translates to CASRGTGREKLFF.

V is TRBV6-6 and J is TRBJ2-2; D might be TRBD2 (6 bases). Per the germline V gene, CDR1 is MNHNY and CDR2 is SVGAGI (reference sequence). V lost 0 bases and J lost 4, with 12 bases in between. The CDR3 consists of 16 residues. CDR3 sequence (DNA): TGTGCCAGCAGTTACTCTGGTCAGGGAGGCACCGGGGAGCTGTTTTTT. Amino acids: CASSYSGQGGTGELFF.

The chain uses TRBV6-6 and TRBJ2-3; 10 bases line up with TRBD2. Trimming took 3 bases from V and 6 from J; bases not matched to a gene: 9. Germline V lookup: CDR1 MNHNY, CDR2 SVGAGI (reference sequence). The CDR3 extends over 16 amino acids. The CDR3 here is CASSYSEAGGRDTQYF. The CDR3 nucleotides read TGTGCCAGCAGTTATTCCGAAGCGGGGGGGCGGGATACGCAGTATTTT.

The J gene is TRBJ1-2, the V gene TRBV7-9, with a possible D match to TRBD1 (6 bases). Germline CDR1 is SEHNR and CDR2 is FQNEAQ (reference sequence). This CDR3 spans 15 amino acids. V was shortened by 5 bases and J by 7 bases, with 20 bases between the two germline ends. The CDR3: CASSQTGTPTGGYTF. CDR3 DNA: TGTGCCAGCAGCCAAACCGGGACACCCACCGGTGGCTACACCTTC. Complete variable domain (other parts from reference TRBV7-9 and TRBJ1-2): DTGVSQNPRHKITKRGQNVTFRCDPISEHNRLYWYRQTLGQGPEFLTYFQNEAQLEKSRLLSDRFSAERPKGSFSTLEIQRTEQGDSAMYLCASSQTGTPTGGYTFGSGTRLTVV.

This clone was counted between two and nine times. A junction boundary mismatches the germline segment, possibly from a read error. The chain couples TRBV7-7 to TRBJ2-1; tentative D call: TRBD2 (7 bases). The CDR3 has 16 residues. From germline, CDR1 is SSHAT and CDR2 FNYEAQ (reference sequence). Here the CDR3 reads CASSSLGGGDNNEQFF. For the CDR3, the DNA is TGTGCTAGCAGCTCGCTAGGGGGGGGCGATAACAATGAGCAGTTCTTC.

Only a few counts were recorded for this clone. J is TRBJ1-1 and V is TRBV6-5; possibly TRBD1 for D (5 bases). The CDR3 covers 15 residues. V was shortened by 0 bases and J by 0 bases, with 8 bases between the two germline ends. The germline V gene encodes CDR1 MNHEY and CDR2 SVGAGI. As DNA, the CDR3 is TGTGCCAGCAGTTACTCGACAGCGATGAACACTGAAGCTTTCTTT. Its protein product is CASSYSTAMNTEAFF.

The chain uses TRBV10-3 and TRBJ2-2, with 7 bases fitting TRBD1. In germline, CDR1 is ENHRY, CDR2 SYGVKD. The J segment lost 3 bases and the V segment lost 6 bases, leaving 10 bases of the junction unmatched. The CDR3 loop spans 16 amino acids. In DNA, the CDR3 is TGTGCCATCAGGACGGGACAGTCGTCGGACACCGGGGAGCTGTTTTTT. It encodes CAIRTGQSSDTGELFF.

This chain links TRBV18 with TRBJ1-1; a possible D gene is TRBD1 (6 bases). The CDR3 has 16 residues. Deletions cut 6 bases from V and 0 bases from J, with 17 bases between. Germline CDR1 reads KGHSH; CDR2 reads LQKENI. As DNA, the CDR3 is TGTGCCAGCTCCCCGCCGGGGCGGACAGTGAACACTGAAGCTTTCTTT. Residues: CASSPPGRTVNTEAFF.

The chain joins TRBV7-2 to TRBJ1-1; D possibly corresponds to TRBD1 (5 bases). With 5 bases removed from V and 6 bases from J, the gap between germline ends came to 10 bases. The germline gives CDR1 SGHTA, CDR2 FQGNSA. The CDR3 totals 12 residues. The CDR3 is CASSQGVAEAFF. The CDR3 nucleotides read TGTGCCAGCAGCCAAGGGGTTGCTGAAGCTTTCTTT.

The rearrangement joins TRBV5-1 to TRBJ1-1; D gene ambiguous. CDR1 is SGHRS and CDR2 is YFSETQ in the germline V gene. The length of the CDR3 is 11 residues. V was shortened by 3 bases and J by 3 bases, with 3 bases between the two germline ends. CDR3 DNA: TGCGCCAGCAGCTCCTACACTGAAGCTTTCTTT. It is translated as CASSSYTEAFF.